The T cell receptor (beta chain) described here comes from a study of blood T cell repertoires in COVID-19 (dated by TCRdb to about 2020). With respect to the entire study: Collaborator samples came from the United States, Italy and Spain and covered acute and convalescent phases of COVID-19. The dataset comprised deeply sampled blood TCRbeta repertoires from subjects exposed to, actively infected with, or recovered from COVID-19. The prospective study material was composed of cDNA or gDNA derived from T cells, B-cell-depleted T cells, or PBMCs. HLA class I and class II types, where available, came from metadata supplied by the sample provider rather than from assay-based typing. Nearly every sample came with metadata listing a de-identified subject ID, COVID-19 status, age in years and sex. The repertoires were released in a freely available public database intended as a resource for research on the immune response to SARS-CoV-2. The samples were drawn from two sources: the first 160 participants of the ongoing ImmuneRACE study, and 950 to 1,500 subjects contributed by 6 global collaborators.

General conclusions and limits of the study: How much clinical and demographic metadata was included differed by source and by participant, and the metadata was provided uncurated.

TCRbeta CDR3 regions were amplified from genomic DNA by means of the immunoSEQ Assay, a bias-controlled multiplex PCR. The authors' analysis ran thus. Within the assay, amplification of reference gene primers was used to estimate how many nucleated cells each sample contained. To quantify the absolute abundance of each unique TCRbeta CDR3 rearrangement, sequence reads were collapsed and filtered. For each sample, productive Simpson clonality was calculated by taking the square root of Simpson's diversity index across productive rearrangements. TCRdb stores this immuneACCESS table with in-frame sequences only. Part of the clones is absent; in the studies checked, under half of the shortfall reflects unresolved V genes, and no reason is known for the rest. Clone size and the V and J calls come from that table; the DNA yielded D and trimming. A total of 250,000 to 300,000 clones appear in this sample, about 89% of them only once. 8.8% of the sample belongs to the ten largest clones.

Enrolling through a virtual design, the prospective study's participants ranged in age from roughly 18 to 89 years and lived across some 23 United States geographic areas. In the prospective study, participants were assigned to cohorts based on the clinical history participants reported in a screening survey and a study questionnaire. Recovered participants in ImmuneRACE Cohort 3 were defined by two consecutive negative NP/OP PCR tests, clearance by a healthcare professional, or resolution of symptoms. Each participant in the prospective study had whole blood, serum and a nasopharyngeal or oropharyngeal swab collected by mobile phlebotomists. Prospective study participants could optionally give additional blood draws and questionnaires over an approximately two-month period. Prospective study blood samples were shipped either frozen or at room temperature before DNA extraction. Details on this clone: No antigen is known for it. One base away there is no much larger clone; base qualities are not given.

This TCR was sampled from a man aged 35 to 55 who had recovered from COVID-19. Sample: PBMCs or T cells enriched from blood (not recorded which).

This receptor carries the CDR3 CASSTGTSGRNTQYF. The sequenced DNA: TGTGCCAGTAGTACCGGGACTAGCGGGAGAAATACGCAGTATTTT. The chain joins TRBV19 to TRBJ2-3; a stretch of 14 junction bases matches TRBD2. V lost 4 bases and J lost 7 bases, and the count of bases not matched to a germline gene is 4. From the cysteine through the phenylalanine, the CDR3 covers 15 amino acids. Here the CDR3 DNA is all that survives: 45 bases in frame from base 1. Taken from the germline V gene (reference sequence), the CDR1 and CDR2 loops are LNHDA and SQIVND. The variable domain in full, with residues beyond the CDR3 obtained from the reference TRBV19 and TRBJ2-3 genes, is DGGITQSPKYLFRKEGQNVTLSCEQNLNHDAMYWYRQDPGQGLRLIYYSQIVNDFQKGDIAEGYSVSREKKESFPLTVTSAQKNPTAFYLCASSTGTSGRNTQYFGPGTRLTVL.